This T cell receptor (beta chain) was documented in a study of cytomegalovirus exposure and HLA in healthy donors. At the level of the study: Researchers found that around 80% of about 400 genotyped donors fell within the Caucasian-associated ancestry cluster. General study points: Specific recognition of CMV antigens was confirmed in vitro for a few chains (all CMV-associated).

Per germline, CDR1 GTSNPN and CDR2 SVGIG (reference sequence). CDR3 length: 11 residues. Trimming shortened V by 3 bases and J by 8 bases, and 10 bases separated the two germline ends. Vbeta (60) and Jbeta (13) primers were used in the PCR. Clones were sequenced by immunoSEQ multiplex PCR, and TCRdb holds only the in-frame ones, with some missing. The data show approximately 150,000 clones, and the top ten clones hold 0.96%. Concerning this clone: The antigen remains undetermined.

The material sequenced was PBMCs. The rearrangement links TRBV30 to TRBJ1-2, with a tentative D call TRBD1 (5 bases). The source of this sequence is a male donor in good health and CMV-seronegative. The CDR3 region is CAWRQGAGYTF. The CDR3 bases are TGTGCCTGGAGGCAGGGCGCCGGCTACACCTTC.